This T cell receptor beta chain was obtained from a study of T cell responses to AZD1222 COVID-19 vaccine. General study findings and limits: There were repertoire samples only from the period after the peak T cell response. With dominance at 160-218 and 743-854, vaccine-associated CD4 TCRs spanned spike. Spike-specific TCR breadth and depth grew following two AZD1222 doses. Clonal diversity may have been underestimated, and the donors were mostly white British, with more females than males.

V gave up 2 bases and J gave up 8 bases, with 9 bases separating them. This CDR3 is built from 12 residues. Looked up from germline, CDR1 is MNHNY and CDR2 is SVGAGI (reference sequence). Concerning this clone itself: The antigen is unknown.

Assay: immunoSEQ multiplex PCR; the TCRdb copy retains only in-frame clones and omits some. The table lists 95,000 to 120,000 clones, about 86% of them singletons. The V call is TRBV6-6, the J call TRBJ1-1, with D hard to call. Sequencing used peripheral blood, obtained on day 0 of AZD1222 vaccination. The source is an adult in good health. CDR3 nucleotides: TGTGCCAGCAGTTACCCGAGTCCAGAAGCTTTCTTT. It is translated as CASSYPSPEAFF.